A selection of T cell receptor beta chains follows, all from one sample in a study of vaccination and CD4 T cells after COVID-19. These receptors are not linked to any known antigen. TCRdb redid the calling of the PCR reads with MiXCR, one entry per CDR3 protein. The sample has about 6,300 distinct CDR3 sequences, 33% seen once. The sample comprised CD4+ T cells from blood, cultured in vitro. The receptors were gathered from a human donor in good health. The CDR3 runs from the conserved cysteine through the conserved F or W. A D gene is named only where the DNA matches it firmly. A clone size is listed for some rows: how often the clone was seen (once, few, many), or a class if it is expanded.

CDR3 length	clone size	V gene	D gene	J gene	CDR3 protein	CDR3 DNA
14	.	TRBV7-6	.	TRBJ2-6	CASSLVAGANVLTF	TGTGCCAGCAGCTTAGTGGCTGGGGCCAACGTCCTGACTTTC
12	.	TRBV30	.	TRBJ1-5	CAWSTGGQPQHF	TGTGCCTGGAGTACCGGGGGTCAGCCCCAGCATTTT
16	.	TRBV28	.	TRBJ2-4	CASSWGTRAAENIQYF	TGTGCCAGCAGTTGGGGCACGAGGGCTGCGGAAAACATTCAGTACTTC
8	.	TRBV20-1	TRBD1	TRBJ1-2	CSARADRF	TGCAGTGCTAGAGCGGACAGGTTC
18	.	TRBV20-1	TRBD2	TRBJ2-1	CSARDPFLAEGVYNEQFF	TGCAGTGCTAGAGACCCCTTCCTAGCGGAGGGAGTTTACAATGAGCAGTTCTTC
14	.	TRBV7-6	.	TRBJ1-4	CASSRDATNEKLFF	TGTGCCAGCAGCCGTGACGCAACTAATGAAAAACTGTTTTTT
13	.	TRBV12-3/TRBV12-4	.	TRBJ2-5	CASSPRLIETQYF	TGTGCCAGCAGTCCCCGCCTTATAGAGACCCAGTACTTC
17	.	TRBV2	.	TRBJ2-3	CASSGVLPGAATDTQYF	TGTGCCAGCAGTGGGGTCCTCCCGGGAGCGGCTACAGATACGCAGTATTTT
13	few	TRBV6-5	.	TRBJ1-1	CASSYSTRTEAFF	TGTGCCAGCAGTTACTCGACTCGGACTGAAGCTTTCTTT
13	.	TRBV19	.	TRBJ2-7	CASSIVLRGEQYF	TGTGCCAGTAGTATAGTTTTGAGAGGCGAGCAGTACTTC
15	few	TRBV11-3	TRBD2	TRBJ2-3	CASSLTSGTRDTQYF	TGTGCCAGCAGCTTAACTAGCGGGACCAGAGATACGCAGTATTTT
16	few	TRBV20-1	TRBD1	TRBJ1-2	CSARDSLGQGSYGYTF	TGCAGTGCTAGAGATAGCCTGGGACAGGGGAGCTATGGCTACACCTTC
14	medium-sized	TRBV10-3	TRBD1	TRBJ1-2	CAISERQGSYGYTF	TGTGCCATCAGTGAGCGACAGGGATCCTATGGCTACACCTTC
13	few	TRBV7-2	.	TRBJ2-3	CASSLGRQDTQYF	TGTGCCAGCAGCTTAGGACGACAGGATACGCAGTATTTT
12	few	TRBV6-2/TRBV6-3	.	TRBJ1-1	CASGQTGFEAFF	TGTGCCAGCGGTCAAACAGGGTTTGAAGCTTTCTTT
13	.	TRBV28	.	TRBJ2-2	CASSPRRAGELFF	TGTGCCAGCAGCCCAAGGAGGGCCGGGGAGCTGTTTTTT
12	.	TRBV14	.	TRBJ1-1	CASSQVLSEAFF	TGTGCCAGCAGCCAAGTTCTTAGTGAAGCTTTCTTT